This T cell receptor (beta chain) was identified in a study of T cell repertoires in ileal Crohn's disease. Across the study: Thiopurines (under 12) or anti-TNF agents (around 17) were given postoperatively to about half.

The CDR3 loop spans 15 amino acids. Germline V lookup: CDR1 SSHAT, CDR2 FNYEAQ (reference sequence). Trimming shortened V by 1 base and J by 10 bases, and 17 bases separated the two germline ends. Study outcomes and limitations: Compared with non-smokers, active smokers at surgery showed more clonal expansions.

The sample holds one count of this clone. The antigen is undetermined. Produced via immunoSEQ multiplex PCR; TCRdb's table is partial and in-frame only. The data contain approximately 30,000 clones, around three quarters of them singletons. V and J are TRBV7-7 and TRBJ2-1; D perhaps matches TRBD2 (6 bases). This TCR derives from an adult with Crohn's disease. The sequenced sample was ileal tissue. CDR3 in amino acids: CASSLDSGEGREQFF. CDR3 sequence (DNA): TGTGCCAGCAGCTTAGACTCGGGAGAGGGGCGGGAGCAGTTCTTC.